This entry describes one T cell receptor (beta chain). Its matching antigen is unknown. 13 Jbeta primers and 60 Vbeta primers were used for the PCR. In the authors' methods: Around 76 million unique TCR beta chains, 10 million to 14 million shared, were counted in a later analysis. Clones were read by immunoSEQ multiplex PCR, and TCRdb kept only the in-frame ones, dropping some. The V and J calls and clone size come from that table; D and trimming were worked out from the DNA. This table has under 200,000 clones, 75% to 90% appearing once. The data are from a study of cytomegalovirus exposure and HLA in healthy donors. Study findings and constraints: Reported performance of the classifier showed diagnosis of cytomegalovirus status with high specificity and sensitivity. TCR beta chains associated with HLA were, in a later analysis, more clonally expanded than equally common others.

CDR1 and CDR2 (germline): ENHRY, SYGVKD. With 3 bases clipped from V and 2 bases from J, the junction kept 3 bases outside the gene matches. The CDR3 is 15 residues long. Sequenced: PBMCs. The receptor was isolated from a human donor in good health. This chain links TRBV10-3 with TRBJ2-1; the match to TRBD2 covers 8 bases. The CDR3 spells CAISEDGGAYNEQFF. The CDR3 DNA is TGTGCCATCAGTGAAGACGGGGGGGCCTACAATGAGCAGTTCTTC.